A single sample gave rise to the 24 T cell receptor beta chains below, sequenced in a study of cytomegalovirus exposure and HLA in healthy donors. Primers included in the PCR were 60 Vbeta and 13 Jbeta primers. Produced via immunoSEQ multiplex PCR; TCRdb's table is partial and in-frame only. The table has around 130,000 clones, around four fifths seen once; the top ten hold 2.7%. The source material was PBMCs. The receptors come from a boy between 2 and 10 years old in good health and CMV-seronegative.

The CDR3 is CASSQIGEDTEAFF. CDR3 nucleotides: TGCGCCAGCAGCCAAATCGGGGAAGACACTGAAGCTTTCTTT. V usage is TRBV4-1 and J usage is TRBJ1-1; D not resolved. V lost 2 bases and J lost 3, with 10 bases in between. The CDR3 spans 14 residues. Germline V gene lookup returns CDR1 MGHRA and CDR2 YSYEKL.

The chain couples TRBV2 to TRBJ2-1, with 11 bases matching TRBD2. Germline V gene lookup returns CDR1 SNHLY and CDR2 FYNNEI. The V gene end was trimmed by 6 bases and the J gene end by 7 bases; junction bases not matched to a gene: 8. This CDR3 is 15 amino acids long. The CDR3 loop reads CASSPLAGDGNEQFF. CDR3 nucleotides: TGTGCCAGCAGCCCACTAGCGGGAGACGGAAATGAGCAGTTCTTC.

This clone was observed once. The rearrangement links TRBV19 to TRBJ2-2, with 14 bases lining up with TRBD2. The CDR3 totals 18 residues. Trimming at V came to 3 bases and at J to 0 bases, leaving 3 bases not matched to a gene. CDR1 is LNHDA and CDR2 is SQIVND in the germline V gene (reference sequence). The CDR3: CASSMGLAGDPNTGELFF. In nucleotides, the CDR3 is TGTGCCAGTAGTATGGGACTAGCGGGAGACCCGAACACCGGGGAGCTGTTTTTT.

As concerns this clone: Given the absence of the conserved phenylalanine or tryptophan at the CDR3 end, a read error is likely. The chain recombines TRBV7-9 with TRBJ1-2; tentatively, D is TRBD1 (5 bases). This CDR3 region has 13 residues. With 6 bases removed from V and 4 bases from J, the gap between germline ends came to 12 bases. Germline V lookup: CDR1 SEHNR, CDR2 FQNEAQ (reference sequence). CDR3 residues: CASSFDSLYGYTL. The CDR3 nucleotides read TGTGCCAGCAGTTTCGACAGCCTCTATGGCTACACCCTC.

V and J are TRBV19 and TRBJ2-2; the D gene is possibly TRBD1 (6 bases). Germline V gene data show CDR1 as LNHDA and CDR2 as SQIVND (reference sequence). V lost 8 bases, J lost 0 bases, and 10 bases lay in between. The CDR3 totals 14 residues. As DNA, the CDR3 is TGTGCCAGTTCCGGGACAACGAACACCGGGGAGCTGTTTTTT. This codes for CASSGTTNTGELFF.

This chain joins TRBV30 and TRBJ2-3; 8 nucleotides agree with TRBD2. With 0 bases clipped from V and 6 bases from J, the junction kept 11 bases outside the gene matches. CDR3 length: 16 amino acids. Germline-derived CDR1 and CDR2 are GTSNPN and SVGIG (reference sequence). CDR3 loop: CAWSVGGRNGGDTQYF. CDR3 nucleotide sequence: TGTGCCTGGAGTGTGGGCGGGAGGAACGGGGGGGATACGCAGTATTTT.

This CDR3 reads CASSVFQGAGELFF. CDR3 nucleotide sequence: TGTGCCAGCAGCGTCTTCCAGGGGGCCGGGGAGCTGTTTTTT. The V and J genes are TRBV9 and TRBJ2-2; 7 bases map to TRBD1. This CDR3 is built from 14 residues. Per germline, CDR1 SGDLS and CDR2 YYNGEE. V lost 2 bases to trimming and J lost 6 bases; unmatched junction nucleotides: 4. The complete variable domain, with remaining parts taken from reference TRBV9 and TRBJ2-2, reads DSGVTQTPKHLITATGQRVTLRCSPRSGDLSVYWYQQSLDQGLQFLIQYYNGEERAKGNILERFSAQQFPDLHSELNLSSLELGDSALYFCASSVFQGAGELFFGEGSRLTVL.

The rearrangement joins TRBV5-6 to TRBJ2-1; TRBD1 matches 8 bases. The CDR3 is 16 residues long. With 4 bases clipped from V and 2 bases from J, the junction kept 8 bases outside the gene matches. Germline V gene data show CDR1 as SGHDT and CDR2 as YYEEEE. CDR3 amino acids: CASSGTQGVPYNEQFF. The CDR3 bases are TGTGCCAGCAGCGGGACACAGGGGGTCCCCTACAATGAGCAGTTCTTC.

The gene calls are TRBV6-6 and TRBJ1-5, with 7 bases matching TRBD1. The CDR3 spans 13 residues. V gave up 6 bases and J gave up 5 bases; unmatched junction bases: 4. Germline V gene lookup returns CDR1 MNHNY and CDR2 SVGAGI (reference sequence). As DNA, the CDR3 is TGTGCCAGCAGGTTGGGACAGTATCAGCCCCAGCATTTT. It codes for CASRLGQYQPQHF.

V and J are TRBV6-5 and TRBJ1-2; TRBD1 matches at 8 bases. Germline lookup yields CDR1 MNHEY and CDR2 SVGAGI. Trimming cost V 6 bases and J 8 bases; bases outside gene matches: 11. The CDR3 is 14 residues long. In DNA, the CDR3 is TGTGCCAGCAGACTTACAGGGGGAGAAGGCGGCTACACCTTC. The encoded protein is CASRLTGGEGGYTF.

The chain combines TRBV4-2 with TRBJ2-2, with TRBD2 matching 13 bases. The CDR3 spans 19 residues. The germline CDR1 and CDR2 sequences are LGHNA and YNFKEQ. The junction had 13 bases not matched to a gene; V was cut back by 0 bases and J by 9 bases. CDR3 residues: CASSQEVTSGRALARELFF. CDR3 DNA: TGTGCCAGCAGCCAAGAAGTAACTAGCGGGAGGGCCCTCGCCCGGGAGCTGTTTTTT.

The genes are TRBV10-3 and TRBJ1-1; possibly TRBD1 for D (6 bases). V gave up 3 bases and J gave up 4 bases, with 12 bases separating them. Germline CDR1 and CDR2: ENHRY and SYGVKD. The CDR3 totals 14 residues. This CDR3 reads CAISDGGLSTEAFF. DNA of the CDR3: TGTGCCATCAGTGACGGGGGGCTTAGCACTGAAGCTTTCTTT.

The chain links TRBV4-3 to TRBJ2-1; TRBD2 matches at 10 bases. J was trimmed by 4 bases and V by 0 bases; bases with no gene match: 0. This CDR3 contains 15 residues. Germline assignment: CDR1 LGHNA and CDR2 YSLEER. As DNA, the CDR3 is TGCGCCAGCAGCCAAGATAGCGGGGGGTACAATGAGCAGTTCTTC. Translated: CASSQDSGGYNEQFF.

This clone was recorded a few times. The CDR3 protein is CASSPASGGPLEQYF. In nucleotides, the CDR3 is TGTGCCAGCAGCCCCGCTAGCGGGGGCCCCTTGGAGCAGTACTTC. The chain is built from TRBV6-1 and TRBJ2-7; 10 bases map to TRBD2. The CDR3 consists of 15 residues. The V segment lost 6 bases and the J segment 7 bases; nucleotides outside the gene matches: 12. Germline CDR1 is MNHNS and CDR2 is SASEGT.

The J gene is TRBJ1-4, the V gene TRBV21-1; TRBD1 is taken as the D call from the table, unchecked against the DNA. TRBV21-1 is deemed a pseudogene. The CDR3 is 13 amino acids. CDR3 in amino acids: CASSKGQGEKLFF. In nucleotides, the CDR3 is TGTGCCAGCAGCAAAGGACAGGGTGAAAAACTGTTTTTT.

V and J are TRBV11-3 and TRBJ2-3, with 10 nucleotides matching TRBD2. Unmatched junction bases numbered 13, after V lost 5 bases and J lost 5 bases. This CDR3 region has 17 residues. CDR1 is SGHNT, CDR2 YENEEA, per germline. CDR3 region: CASSAAGSGRAGDTQYF. The DNA for the CDR3 is TGTGCCAGCAGCGCCGCAGGAAGCGGGAGGGCCGGAGATACGCAGTATTTT.

The genes are TRBV27 and TRBJ2-1, with a possible D match to TRBD2 (5 bases). This CDR3 contains 16 residues. CDR1 MNHEY and CDR2 SMNVEV come from the germline V gene (reference sequence). V was cut by 3 bases and J by 3 bases, with 15 bases left in between. The chain's CDR3 is CASSFLASFDYNEQFF. CDR3 nucleotide sequence: TGTGCCAGCAGTTTCCTAGCCTCCTTTGACTACAATGAGCAGTTCTTC.

The genes are TRBV10-3 and TRBJ1-1; 9 bases are shared with TRBD1. The length of the CDR3 is 14 residues. V trimming: 4 bases; J trimming: 5 bases; junction bases outside the gene matches: 5. CDR1 is ENHRY, CDR2 SYGVKD, per germline. The CDR3 region has the DNA TGTGCCATCAGTGGGGACAGGGTTACTACTGAAGCTTTCTTT. The encoded protein is CAISGDRVTTEAFF.

V is TRBV5-6 and J is TRBJ1-4, with a weak D call TRBD1 (6 bases). Germline V CDR1 and CDR2: SGHDT, YYEEEE. Trimming removed 2 bases at V and 0 bases at J, with 11 bases between. The CDR3 runs 16 residues. As DNA, the CDR3 is TGTGCCAGCAGCTTTGGACAGCTCACAACTAATGAAAAACTGTTTTTT. It encodes CASSFGQLTTNEKLFF.

The rearrangement uses TRBV29-1 and TRBJ2-1; 11 bases are a match to TRBD2. With 7 bases clipped from V and 6 bases from J, the junction kept 5 bases outside the gene matches. The CDR3 length is 13 residues. Looked up from germline, CDR1 is SQVTM and CDR2 is ANQGSEA. This CDR3 reads CSATSGSPNEQFF. The CDR3 bases are TGCAGCGCCACTAGCGGGAGTCCCAATGAGCAGTTCTTC.

The rearrangement links TRBV7-8 to TRBJ1-1; D gene unclear. Trimming left V 2 bases short and J 11 bases short, with 12 bases between. Germline-derived CDR1 and CDR2 are SGHVS and FQNEAQ. This CDR3 spans 12 amino acids. Here the CDR3 DNA reads TGTGCCAGCAGCTTAAGGAGGGATGAGGCTTTCTTT. Protein product: CASSLRRDEAFF.

This clone was observed a single time. The chain employs TRBV4-3 and TRBJ1-3; D is perhaps TRBD1 (6 bases). Trimming left V 0 bases short and J 5 bases short, with 17 bases between. This CDR3 spans 17 amino acids. Germline-derived CDR1 and CDR2 are LGHNA and YSLEER. The chain's CDR3 is CASSQEGRGSPRNTIYF. CDR3 nucleotides: TGCGCCAGCAGCCAAGAAGGGAGGGGGTCCCCAAGAAACACCATATATTTT.

The chain links TRBV7-6 to TRBJ1-6, with D possibly matching TRBD1 (5 bases). Germline CDR1 is SGHVS and CDR2 is FNYEAQ. V was clipped by 5 bases and J by 0 bases, with 11 bases between them. This CDR3 is built from 16 residues. In DNA, the CDR3 is TGTGCCAGCAGCCCGACAGTTAGCTCCTATAATTCACCCCTCCACTTT. Protein: CASSPTVSSYNSPLHF.

The chain uses TRBV25-1 and TRBJ1-1; possibly TRBD1 for D (6 bases). The CDR3 extends over 13 amino acids. CDR1 and CDR2 (germline): MGHDK, SYGVNS. Between the trimmed V and J ends, which lost 7 bases and 6 bases, there was a span of 15 bases. DNA for the CDR3: TGTGCCAGCAATCGAGGGGGATTGGCTGAAGCTTTCTTT. This sequence encodes CASNRGGLAEAFF.